This TCR beta chain was sequenced for a study of T cells in Graves' hyperthyroidism and ophthalmopathy. General study results and limits: The majority of expanded thyroid clonotypes above 0.001 also appeared in blood. In simple terms, a model built on 13 V-J features told ophthalmopathy apart from stable hyperthyroidism. The model foresaw ophthalmopathy a median 6.5 months prior to onset.

Concerning this clonotype itself: The antigen remains undetermined.

Researchers took RNA transcripts and amplified the TCR beta CDR3 regions from them. During a first-round RT-PCR of the TCR CDR3, the HTBI primer set was used. TCRdb itself ran the multiplex PCR reads through MiXCR, one entry per CDR3 protein. The top ten hold under 8% of the sample, which has approximately 640,000 distinct CDR3 sequences, roughly 45% seen once. The CDR3 is 17 residues long. Germline V gene sequence: CDR1 DFQATT, CDR2 SNEGSKA (reference sequence). Trimming left V 0 bases short and J 9 bases short, with 21 bases between. The chain uses TRBV20-1 and TRBJ1-6; possible D gene TRBD1, 6 bases. The clonotype originates from an adult man with Graves' disease, either hyperthyroidism or ophthalmopathy (not recorded which). Input material: peripheral blood or thyroid tissue (not recorded which). The CDR3 region has the DNA TGCAGTGCTAGAGATTCGAGCTTGGCCAGGGGCGGTTCACCCCTCCACTTT. Protein: CSARDSSLARGGSPLHF.